What follows are 9 T cell receptor beta chains derived from one specimen sequenced in a study of T cells in Graves' hyperthyroidism and ophthalmopathy. Amplification yielded TCR beta CDR3 regions, with RNA transcripts as the source. First-round RT-PCR of the TCR CDR3 relied on the HTBI primer set. TCRdb reprocessed the multiplex PCR reads with MiXCR, giving one entry per CDR3 protein. The sample yields tens of thousands of distinct CDR3 sequences, roughly 50% seen once. The sequencing input was peripheral blood or thyroid tissue (not recorded which). All receptors derive from a man younger than 35 with Graves' hyperthyroidism.

The chain joins TRBV29-1 to TRBJ2-7, with 9 bases fitting TRBD1. CDR3 length: 13 amino acids. Germline V gene sequence: CDR1 SQVTM, CDR2 ANQGSEA. The ends lost 7 bases at V and 0 bases at J; junction bases unmatched: 4. CDR3 nucleotides: TGCAGCGCATGGGGACAGGGCTCCTACGAGCAGTACTTC. It specifies CSAWGQGSYEQYF.

This chain links TRBV10-3 with TRBJ1-1; 10 positions match TRBD1. The CDR3 runs to 14 residues. Germline trimming cut 7 bases from V and 1 base from J; bases unmatched to any gene: 3. The germline CDR1 and CDR2 sequences are ENHRY and SYGVKD. CDR3 sequence: CAITDRGPNTEAFF. The CDR3 nucleotides are TGTGCCATCACTGACAGGGGGCCGAACACTGAAGCTTTCTTT.

The V gene is TRBV20-1, the J gene TRBJ1-5, with TRBD1 matching 10 bases. The J segment lost 0 bases and the V segment lost 3 bases, leaving 2 bases of the junction unmatched. Per germline, CDR1 DFQATT and CDR2 SNEGSKA (reference sequence). The CDR3 extends over 15 amino acids. CDR3 protein: CSARDRGDSNQPQHF. CDR3 nucleotide sequence: TGCAGTGCTAGGGACAGGGGGGATAGCAATCAGCCCCAGCATTTT.

The chain uses TRBV29-1 and TRBJ1-3; D unclear. The CDR3 is made up of 12 amino acids. The V gene's germline CDR1 is SQVTM and CDR2 ANQGSEA. V gave up 1 base and J gave up 4 bases, with 5 bases separating them. CDR3 residues: CSVEVGGNTIYF. The CDR3 bases are TGCAGCGTTGAAGTAGGGGGAAACACCATATATTTT.

This clonotype was counted only a few times. The V call is TRBV7-9, the J call TRBJ1-2; the D gene is possibly TRBD1 (5 bases). Germline CDR1 SEHNR, CDR2 FQNEAQ (reference sequence). V shed 8 bases and J shed 4 bases, with 8 bases lying between them. This CDR3 comprises 11 residues. CDR3 sequence reads: CASGDSYGYTF. CDR3 nucleotides: TGTGCCAGCGGTGACAGCTATGGCTACACCTTC. Full variable domain (remainder filled in from reference TRBV7-9 and TRBJ1-2): DTGVSQNPRHKITKRGQNVTFRCDPISEHNRLYWYRQTLGQGPEFLTYFQNEAQLEKSRLLSDRFSAERPKGSFSTLEIQRTEQGDSAMYLCASGDSYGYTFGSGTRLTVV.

In regard to this clonotype: An end of the junction differs from the germline gene, which may be a read error. The chain employs TRBV2 and TRBJ1-5; unclear D gene. The germline CDR1 and CDR2 sequences are SNHLY and FYNNEI. The CDR3 is made up of 12 amino acids. CDR3: CASSAPDQPQHF. The CDR3 DNA sequence: TGTGCCAGCAGTGCTCCCGATCAACCCCAGCATTTT.

For this clonotype: One junction end does not reproduce the germline sequence, and a read error may be involved. The chain recombines TRBV29-1 with TRBJ2-7; D call uncertain. Germline CDR1 is SQVTM and CDR2 is ANQGSEA. The CDR3 contains 11 residues. CDR3 residues: CGVASSYEQYF. CDR3 DNA sequence: TGCGGCGTTGCGTCGTCCTACGAGCAGTACTTC.

The chain links TRBV29-1 to TRBJ2-5, with D possibly being TRBD1 (6 bases). The CDR3 runs to 15 residues. Trimming pared 3 bases from V and 5 bases from J, leaving 19 bases between. CDR1 and CDR2 from the germline V gene are SQVTM and ANQGSEA. CDR3 bases: TGCAGCGTTGACGCAGGGGCAAGAAAGGGGGAGACCCAGTACTTC. Translating gives CSVDAGARKGETQYF.

V gene TRBV20-1 combines with J gene TRBJ2-7, with D uncertain. CDR1 and CDR2 (germline): DFQATT, SNEGSKA (reference sequence). This CDR3 region has 11 residues. The V gene lost 3 bases and the J gene lost 7 bases, with 10 bases spanning the gap. The DNA of the CDR3 is TGCAGTGCTAGTGTGGCGCGAGAGCAGTACTTC. This translates into CSASVAREQYF.